The sequence of this TCR beta chain was determined in a study of CD8 T cells in ankylosing spondylitis. Broader study findings: The authors reported significant enrichment of disease-linked clones in matched ankylosing spondylitis synovial fluid. A TCR beta motif made of eight highly homologous variants seemed typical of ankylosing spondylitis blood.

This clonotype was observed a few times. Its antigen is unidentified. V was cut by 4 bases and J by 0 bases, with 9 bases left in between. The V gene's germline CDR1 is SQVTM and CDR2 ANQGSEA. This CDR3 spans 14 amino acids. TCRdb re-called the 5' RACE reads with MiXCR, one entry per CDR3 protein. In the table there are about 220,000 distinct CDR3 sequences, just under 7.5% of which are singletons. The chain is built from TRBV29-1 and TRBJ1-4; D gene ambiguous. This sequence originates from a male donor with ankylosing spondylitis. Source material: blood, either unsorted or a sorted T cell fraction (not recorded which). Written as DNA, the CDR3 is TGCAGCGTTGTGGCACCCGCAACTAATGAAAAACTGTTTTTT. This translates into CSVVAPATNEKLFF.